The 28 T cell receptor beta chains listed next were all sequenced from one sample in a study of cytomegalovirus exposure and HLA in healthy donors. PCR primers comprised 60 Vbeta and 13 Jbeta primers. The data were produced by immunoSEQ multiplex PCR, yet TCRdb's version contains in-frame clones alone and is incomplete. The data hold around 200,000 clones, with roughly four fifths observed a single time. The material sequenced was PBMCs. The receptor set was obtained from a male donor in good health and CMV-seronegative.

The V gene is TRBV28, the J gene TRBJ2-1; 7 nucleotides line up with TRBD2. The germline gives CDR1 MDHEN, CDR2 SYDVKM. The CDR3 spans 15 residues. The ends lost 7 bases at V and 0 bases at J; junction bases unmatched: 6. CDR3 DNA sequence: TGTGCCAGCACCCTCGGGGGGTCCTCCTACAATGAGCAGTTCTTC. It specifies CASTLGGSSYNEQFF. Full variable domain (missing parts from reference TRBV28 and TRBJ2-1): DVKVTQSSRYLVKRTGEKVFLECVQDMDHENMFWYRQDPGLGLRLIYFSYDVKMKEKGDIPEGYSVSREKKERFSLILESASTNQTSMYLCASTLGGSSYNEQFFGPGTRLTVL.

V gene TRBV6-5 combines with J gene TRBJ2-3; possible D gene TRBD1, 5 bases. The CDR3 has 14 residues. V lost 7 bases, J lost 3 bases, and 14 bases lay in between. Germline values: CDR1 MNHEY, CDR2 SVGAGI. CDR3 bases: TGTGCCAGCAAACAAGAGGCAGGGACAGATACGCAGTATTTT. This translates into CASKQEAGTDTQYF.

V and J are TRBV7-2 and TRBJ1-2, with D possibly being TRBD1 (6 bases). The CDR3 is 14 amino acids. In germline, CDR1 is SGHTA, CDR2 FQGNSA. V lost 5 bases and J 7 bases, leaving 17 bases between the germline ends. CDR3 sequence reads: CASSGGQGYGGYTF. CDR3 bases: TGTGCCAGCAGCGGGGGTCAGGGGTACGGTGGCTACACCTTC.

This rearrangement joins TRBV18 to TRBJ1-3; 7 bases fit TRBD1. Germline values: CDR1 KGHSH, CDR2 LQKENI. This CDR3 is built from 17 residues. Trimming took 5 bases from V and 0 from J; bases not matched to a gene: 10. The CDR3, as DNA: TGTGCCAGCTCAACAGCGGCGGGACAGAGCTCTGGAAACACCATATATTTT. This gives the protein CASSTAAGQSSGNTIYF.

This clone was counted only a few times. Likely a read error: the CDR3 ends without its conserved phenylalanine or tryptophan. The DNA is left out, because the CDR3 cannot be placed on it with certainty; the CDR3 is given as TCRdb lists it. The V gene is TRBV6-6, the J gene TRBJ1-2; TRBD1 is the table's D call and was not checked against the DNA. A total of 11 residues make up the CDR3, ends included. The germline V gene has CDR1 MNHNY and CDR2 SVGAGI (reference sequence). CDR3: CASTSEGQSSI.

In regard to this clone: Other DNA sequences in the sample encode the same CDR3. The CDR3 DNA follows: TGTGCCAGCAGCCCGGGGGGAAGCTCCTACAATGAGCAGTTCTTC. Amino acid sequence: CASSPGGSSYNEQFF. The genes are TRBV7-9 and TRBJ2-1; TRBD2 matches 7 bases. J lost 0 bases, V lost 5 bases, and 4 bases had no gene match. There are 15 residues in the CDR3. CDR1 is SEHNR and CDR2 is FQNEAQ in the germline V gene (reference sequence).

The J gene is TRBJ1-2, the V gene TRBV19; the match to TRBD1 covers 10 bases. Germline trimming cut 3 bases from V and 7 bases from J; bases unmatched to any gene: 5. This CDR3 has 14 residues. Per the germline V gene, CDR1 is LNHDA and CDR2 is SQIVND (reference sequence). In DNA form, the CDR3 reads TGTGCCAGTAGTATTGGGACAGGGGAATCTGGCTACACCTTC. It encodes CASSIGTGESGYTF.

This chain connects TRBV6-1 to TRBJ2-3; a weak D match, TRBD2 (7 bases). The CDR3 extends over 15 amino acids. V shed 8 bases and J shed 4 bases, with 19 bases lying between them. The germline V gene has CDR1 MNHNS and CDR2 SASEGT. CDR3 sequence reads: CASGGEGGPSDTQYF. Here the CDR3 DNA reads TGTGCCAGCGGGGGGGAAGGGGGACCTTCAGATACGCAGTATTTT.

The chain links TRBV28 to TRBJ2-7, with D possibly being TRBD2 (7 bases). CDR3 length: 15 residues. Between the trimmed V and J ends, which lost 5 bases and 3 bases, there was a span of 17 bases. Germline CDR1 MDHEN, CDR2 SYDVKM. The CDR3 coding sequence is TGTGCCAGCAGTCCTGGGGGGGCTACCTTCTACGAGCAGTACTTC. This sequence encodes CASSPGGATFYEQYF.

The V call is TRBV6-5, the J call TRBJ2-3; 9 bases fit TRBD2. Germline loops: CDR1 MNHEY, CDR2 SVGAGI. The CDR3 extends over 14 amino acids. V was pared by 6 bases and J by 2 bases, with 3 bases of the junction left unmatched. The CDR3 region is CASSPGLATDTQYF. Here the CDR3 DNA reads TGTGCCAGCAGCCCGGGACTAGCCACAGATACGCAGTATTTT.

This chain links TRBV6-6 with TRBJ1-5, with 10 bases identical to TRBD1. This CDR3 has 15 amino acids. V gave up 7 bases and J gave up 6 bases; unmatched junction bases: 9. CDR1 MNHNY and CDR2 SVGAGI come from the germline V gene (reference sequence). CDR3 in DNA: TGTGCCAGCATCCAATCGGGACAGGGGTCTCAGCCCCAGCATTTT. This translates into CASIQSGQGSQPQHF.

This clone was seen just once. CDR3: CAISPNGNTEAFF. The CDR3 DNA reads TGTGCCATCAGCCCCAACGGGAACACTGAAGCTTTCTTT. The chain combines TRBV10-3 with TRBJ1-1; D is ambiguous. The length of the CDR3 is 13 residues. CDR1 is ENHRY and CDR2 is SYGVKD in the germline V gene. V lost 6 bases, J lost 1 base, and 9 bases lay in between.

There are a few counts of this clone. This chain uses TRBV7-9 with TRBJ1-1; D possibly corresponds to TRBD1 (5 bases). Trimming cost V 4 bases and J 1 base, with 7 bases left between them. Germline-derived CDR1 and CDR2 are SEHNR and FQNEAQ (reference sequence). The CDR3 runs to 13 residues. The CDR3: CASSWGENTEAFF. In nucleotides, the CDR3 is TGTGCCAGCAGCTGGGGGGAGAACACTGAAGCTTTCTTT.

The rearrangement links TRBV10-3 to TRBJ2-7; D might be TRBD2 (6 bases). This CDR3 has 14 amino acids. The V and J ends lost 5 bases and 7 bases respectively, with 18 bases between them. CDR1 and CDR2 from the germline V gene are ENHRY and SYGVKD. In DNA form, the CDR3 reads TGTGCCATCAGTCTTGCTGGAGGGCCCGGGGAGCAGTACTTC. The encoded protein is CAISLAGGPGEQYF.

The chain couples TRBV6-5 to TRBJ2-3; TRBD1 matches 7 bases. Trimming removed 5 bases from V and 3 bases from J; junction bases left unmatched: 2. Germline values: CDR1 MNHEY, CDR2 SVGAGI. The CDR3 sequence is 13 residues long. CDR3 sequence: CASSDRVTDTQYF. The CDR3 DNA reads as TGTGCCAGCAGTGACAGGGTAACAGATACGCAGTATTTT.

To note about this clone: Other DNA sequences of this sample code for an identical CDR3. CDR3 protein: CASSPSGSSYNEQFF. DNA of the CDR3: TGTGCCAGCAGCCCCAGCGGGAGCTCCTACAATGAGCAGTTCTTC. J is TRBJ2-1 and V is TRBV6-5; TRBD2 matches 8 bases. The CDR3 is 15 residues long. Germline trimming cut 6 bases from V and 0 bases from J; bases unmatched to any gene: 4. The germline V gene encodes CDR1 MNHEY and CDR2 SVGAGI.

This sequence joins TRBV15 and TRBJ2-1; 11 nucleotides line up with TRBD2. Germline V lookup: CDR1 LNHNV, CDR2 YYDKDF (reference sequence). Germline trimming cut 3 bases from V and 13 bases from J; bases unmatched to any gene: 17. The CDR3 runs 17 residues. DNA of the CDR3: TGTGCCACCAGCAGGGCCTCTAGCGGGGGGATCCGATACACCCAGTTCTTC. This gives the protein CATSRASSGGIRYTQFF.

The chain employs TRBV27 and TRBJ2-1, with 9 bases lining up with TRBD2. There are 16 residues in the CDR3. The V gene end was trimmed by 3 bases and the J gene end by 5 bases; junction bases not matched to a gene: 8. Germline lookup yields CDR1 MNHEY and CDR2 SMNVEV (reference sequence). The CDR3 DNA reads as TGTGCCAGCAGTTTGGACAGCGGCGGGGGGGACAATGAGCAGTTCTTC. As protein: CASSLDSGGGDNEQFF.

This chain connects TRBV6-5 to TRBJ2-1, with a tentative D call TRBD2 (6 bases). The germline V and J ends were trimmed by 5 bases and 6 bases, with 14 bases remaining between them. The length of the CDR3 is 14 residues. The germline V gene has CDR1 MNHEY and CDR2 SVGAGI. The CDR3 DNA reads TGTGCCAGCAGTCCGAACCTAGCGAGCAATGAGCAGTTCTTC. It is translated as CASSPNLASNEQFF.

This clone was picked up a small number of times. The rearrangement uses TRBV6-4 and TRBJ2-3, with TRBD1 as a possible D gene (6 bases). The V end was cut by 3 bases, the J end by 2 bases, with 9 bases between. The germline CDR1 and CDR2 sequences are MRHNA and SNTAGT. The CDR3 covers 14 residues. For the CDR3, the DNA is TGTGCCAGCAGTGAGCAGGGGACCACAGATACGCAGTATTTT. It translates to CASSEQGTTDTQYF.

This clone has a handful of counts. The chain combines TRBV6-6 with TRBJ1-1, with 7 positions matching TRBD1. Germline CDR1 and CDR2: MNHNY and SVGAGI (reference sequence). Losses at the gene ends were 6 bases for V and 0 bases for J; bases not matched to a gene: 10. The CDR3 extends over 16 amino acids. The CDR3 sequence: CASSLRQGTLNTEAFF. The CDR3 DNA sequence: TGTGCCAGCAGCCTTCGACAGGGAACCTTGAACACTGAAGCTTTCTTT.

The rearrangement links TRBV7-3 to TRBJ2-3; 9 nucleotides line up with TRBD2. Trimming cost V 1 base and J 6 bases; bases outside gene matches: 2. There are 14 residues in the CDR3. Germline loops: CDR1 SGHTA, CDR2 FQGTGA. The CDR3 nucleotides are TGTGCCAGCAGCTTAAGCGGGGGGGGCGATACGCAGTATTTT. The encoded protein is CASSLSGGGDTQYF.

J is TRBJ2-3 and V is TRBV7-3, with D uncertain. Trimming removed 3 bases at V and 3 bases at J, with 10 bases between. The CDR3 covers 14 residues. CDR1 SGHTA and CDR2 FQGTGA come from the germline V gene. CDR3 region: CASSFSHLTDTQYF. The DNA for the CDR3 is TGTGCCAGCAGCTTTTCCCATCTAACAGATACGCAGTATTTT.

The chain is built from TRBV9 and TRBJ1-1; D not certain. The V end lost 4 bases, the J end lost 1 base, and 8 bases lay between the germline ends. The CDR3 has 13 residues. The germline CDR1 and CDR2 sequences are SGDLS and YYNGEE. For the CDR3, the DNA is TGTGCCAGCAGCTTTGGAGGGAACACTGAAGCTTTCTTT. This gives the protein CASSFGGNTEAFF.

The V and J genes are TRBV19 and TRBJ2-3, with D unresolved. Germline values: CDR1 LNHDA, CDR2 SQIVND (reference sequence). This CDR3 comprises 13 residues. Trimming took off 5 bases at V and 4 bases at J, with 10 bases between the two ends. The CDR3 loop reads CASSLGLADTQYF. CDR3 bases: TGTGCCAGTAGTTTAGGGTTAGCAGATACGCAGTATTTT. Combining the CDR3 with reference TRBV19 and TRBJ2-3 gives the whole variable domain DGGITQSPKYLFRKEGQNVTLSCEQNLNHDAMYWYRQDPGQGLRLIYYSQIVNDFQKGDIAEGYSVSREKKESFPLTVTSAQKNPTAFYLCASSLGLADTQYFGPGTRLTVL.

CDR3 protein: CASSLFLAGRTDTQYF. CDR3 in DNA: TGTGCCAGCAGTTTATTTCTAGCGGGACGCACAGATACGCAGTATTTT. The rearrangement links TRBV28 to TRBJ2-3, with TRBD2 matching 9 bases. The CDR3 contains 16 residues. CDR1 and CDR2 (germline): MDHEN, SYDVKM. With V trimmed by 1 base and J by 1 base, 3 bases remained unmatched.

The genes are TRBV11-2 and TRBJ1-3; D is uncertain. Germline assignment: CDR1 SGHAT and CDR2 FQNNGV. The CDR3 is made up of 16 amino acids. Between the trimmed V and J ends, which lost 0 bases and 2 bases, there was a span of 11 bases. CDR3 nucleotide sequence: TGTGCCAGCAGCTTAGATCCGGGGATGACTGGAAACACCATATATTTT. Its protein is CASSLDPGMTGNTIYF. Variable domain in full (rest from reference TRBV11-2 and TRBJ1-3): EAGVAQSPRYKIIEKRQSVAFWCNPISGHATLYWYQQILGQGPKLLIQFQNNGVVDDSQLPKDRFSAERLKGVDSTLKIQPAKLEDSAVYLCASSLDPGMTGNTIYFGEGSWLTVV.

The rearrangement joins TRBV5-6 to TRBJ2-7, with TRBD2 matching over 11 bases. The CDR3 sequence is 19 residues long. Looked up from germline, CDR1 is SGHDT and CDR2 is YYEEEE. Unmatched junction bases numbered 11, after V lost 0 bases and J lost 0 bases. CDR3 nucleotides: TGTGCCAGCAGCTTGGTGGCTAGCGGGAGGACTCTTATCTCCTACGAGCAGTACTTC. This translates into CASSLVASGRTLISYEQYF. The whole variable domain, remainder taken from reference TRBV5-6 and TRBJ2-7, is DAGVTQSPTHLIKTRGQQVTLRCSPKSGHDTVSWYQQALGQGPQFIFQYYEEEERQRGNFPDRFSGHQFPNYSSELNVNALLLGDSALYLCASSLVASGRTLISYEQYFGPGTRLTVT.